This T cell receptor beta chain appears in the sequencing data of a study of blood T cell repertoires in COVID-19 (dated by TCRdb to about 2020). Notes on the research overall: The collaborator samples originated in the United States, Italy and Spain and spanned the acute and convalescent phases of COVID-19. Sample metadata almost always included a de-identified subject ID, COVID-19 status, age in years and sex. HLA class I and class II types, where available, came from metadata supplied by the sample provider rather than from assay-based typing. Deeply sampled blood TCRbeta repertoires from subjects exposed to, actively infected with, or recovered from COVID-19 were included in the dataset. A freely available public database, intended as a resource for researchers studying the immune response to SARS-CoV-2, is where the repertoires were released. Samples were obtained from the ongoing ImmuneRACE study (first 160 participants) and from 1,200 or so subjects provided by 6 global collaborators. The prospective study material was composed of cDNA or gDNA derived from T cells, B-cell-depleted T cells, or PBMCs.

About this clone itself: Its antigen target is currently unknown. The sample holds no much larger clone one base away, and base qualities are not on file.

Results and caveats for the whole study, not just this receptor: How much clinical and demographic metadata was included differed by source and by participant, and the metadata was provided uncurated.

Trimming removed 3 bases from V and 2 bases from J, leaving 11 bases between the germline ends. The CDR3 runs 14 residues from the cysteine to the phenylalanine. The kept DNA is CDR3 alone, 42 bases in frame from the first base. CDR1 MDHEN and CDR2 SYDVKM were looked up in the germline V gene. TCRbeta CDR3 regions were amplified from genomic DNA using the immunoSEQ Assay, a bias-controlled multiplex PCR. On the authors' methods: The number of nucleated cells in each sample was estimated from the amplification of reference gene primers within the assay. Sequence reads were collapsed and filtered to measure the absolute abundance of every unique TCRbeta CDR3 rearrangement. Productive Simpson clonality was computed per sample as the square root of Simpson's diversity index over productive rearrangements. Sourced from immuneACCESS, this table was stored by TCRdb with only in-frame sequences that have V and J called. A share of the clones is absent; for the studies checked, an unresolved V gene accounts for under half, and the remainder has no known explanation. V, J and clone size are those of that table, while D and trimming were read from the DNA. In all, the sample holds about 120,000 clones, and roughly 84% of those were seen once. Jointly, the top ten make up approximately 3.5% of the sample.

Enrolling through a virtual design, the prospective study's participants ranged in age from roughly 18 to 90 years and lived across about two dozen United States geographic areas. Cohort assignment in the prospective study relied on participant-reported clinical history from a screening survey and a study questionnaire. ImmuneRACE Cohort 3 recovered participants were defined by two consecutive negative NP/OP PCR tests, healthcare professional clearance, or symptom resolution. In the prospective study, whole blood, serum and a nasopharyngeal or oropharyngeal swab were collected from each participant by mobile phlebotomists. Over a roughly two-month period, participants in the prospective study had the option of providing additional blood draws and questionnaires. Before DNA extraction, prospective study blood samples were shipped either frozen or at room temperature.

The sequence joins TRBV28 to TRBJ2-7, and the D gene may be TRBD1, 6 bases matching. This TCR derives from a woman aged 25-40 years who had recovered from COVID-19. What was sequenced was PBMCs or T cells enriched from blood (not recorded which). The bases are TGTGCCAGCAGTTTCGGGACACATCCCTACGAGCAGTACTTC. Its translation is CASSFGTHPYEQYF.